The rows below give T cell receptor beta chains drawn from one sample of a study of CD8+CD57+ T cells in acquired aplastic anemia. One entry per CDR3 protein, called by TCRdb with MiXCR from the reads. The repertoire holds more than 150,000 distinct CDR3 sequences, with roughly 50% as singletons. Sequencing was performed on sorted CD4+, CD8+, or CD8+CD57+ T cells (not recorded which) from PBMCs. The receptors were gathered from a human donor with aplastic anemia. Both conserved end residues are part of each CDR3. A D gene is named only where the DNA matches it firmly. Part of the rows lack a size; the others show once, few, many or a class for expanded clones.

clone_size d_call j_call v_call cdr3_nt cdr3_aa
many TRBD1 TRBJ1-3 TRBV2 TGTGCCAGCAGCCAGGGGGGAACTGGAAACACCATATATTTT CASSQGGTGNTIYF
many - TRBJ2-7 TRBV19 TGTGCCAACAGAAGGATCTACGAGCAGTACTTC CANRRIYEQYF
- - TRBJ2-3 TRBV29-1 TGCAGCGCACAGACAGTCACGCAGTATTTT CSAQTVTQYF
many - TRBJ2-3 TRBV6-1 TGTGCCAGCGTCTTCCGGTCTGCAGATACGCAGTATTTT CASVFRSADTQYF
many - TRBJ1-4 TRBV7-9 TGTGCCAGCAGCTTAGACGGGGGGGCTAATGAAAAACTGTTTTTT CASSLDGGANEKLFF
- - TRBJ1-2 TRBV4-1 TGCGCCAGCAGCCAAGAGAACGGGAACTATGGCTACACCTTC CASSQENGNYGYTF
- - TRBJ2-6 TRBV11-1 TGTGCCAGCAGACCCGGGCTGTGCTCTGGGGCCAACGTCCTGACTTTC CASRPGLCSGANVLTF
- TRBD1 TRBJ2-5 TRBV13 TGTGCCAGCAGCGCGCACTTAACAGGGGGGACCCAGTACTTC CASSAHLTGGTQYF
many - TRBJ1-2 TRBV5-8 TGTGCCAGCAGCGACCCGGCTTATGGCTACACCTTC CASSDPAYGYTF
- - TRBJ2-7 TRBV24-1 TGTGCCACCAGTGATTTCGTCCACGGGGACGAGCAGTACTTC CATSDFVHGDEQYF
many - TRBJ2-1 TRBV9 TGTGCCAGCAGCGTAGTCCCAAACTCTAATGAGCAGTTCTTC CASSVVPNSNEQFF
- TRBD2 TRBJ2-5 TRBV19 TGTGCCAGCCGAACTAGCGGGGAGACCCAGTACTTC CASRTSGETQYF
many - TRBJ2-7 TRBV11-2 TGTGCCAGCAGCTTAGATTTAGGACGGAGCTACGAGCAGTACTTC CASSLDLGRSYEQYF
many - TRBJ2-1 TRBV2 TGTGCCAGCAGTCGTAGTTGGAATGAGCAGTTCTTC CASSRSWNEQFF
- - TRBJ1-2 TRBV2 TGTGCCAGCAGTGATCTCTTAGGGTTGGAATATGGCTACACCTTC CASSDLLGLEYGYTF
- - TRBJ1-2 TRBV19 TGTGCCAGTAGGAAACCGGGAGCCGATCCTAACTATGGCTACACCTTC CASRKPGADPNYGYTF
- TRBD1 TRBJ2-2 TRBV2 TGTGCCAGCAGTGAAGTACGGACAGGGACCGGGGAGCTGTTTTTT CASSEVRTGTGELFF
many TRBD1 TRBJ2-7 TRBV29-1 TGCAGCGTTACCCGGGGGACAGGGGTTTACGAGCAGTACTTC CSVTRGTGVYEQYF
- - TRBJ1-5 TRBV7-2 TGTGCCAGCAGCTTAGGGACAGTAGAATCAGGGCCCCAGCATTTT CASSLGTVESGPQHF
- TRBD2 TRBJ2-1 TRBV20-1 TGCAGTGCTAGTACGACTAGCGGATACAATGAGCAGTTCTTC CSASTTSGYNEQFF
many - TRBJ2-3 TRBV24-1 TGTGCCACCAGCATAGGGGGAATCAGCACAGATACGCAGTATTTT CATSIGGISTDTQYF
many - TRBJ2-7 TRBV20-1 TGCAGTGCTACTGGACAAGGGGACTGGGCGCAGTACTTC CSATGQGDWAQYF
- - TRBJ2-3 TRBV15 TGTGCCACCAGCGGCCTCAAATGGGCAGATACGCAGTATTTT CATSGLKWADTQYF
- - TRBJ2-2 TRBV5-1 TGCGCCAGCAGCCTACCCACAGGGTTGAACACCGGGGAGCTGTTTTTT CASSLPTGLNTGELFF
- TRBD2 TRBJ2-2 TRBV10-1 TGCGCCAGCAGAGGACTAGCGGGAGGGTTGGGCACCGGGGAGCTGTTTTTT CASRGLAGGLGTGELFF
- - TRBJ2-7 TRBV19 TGTGCCAGTAGTCCCCTGGGGGTCGGAGAGCAGTACTTC CASSPLGVGEQYF
few - TRBJ1-3 TRBV10-3 TGTGCTTCTCTACCCGACAGCTCTGGAAACACCATATATTTT CASLPDSSGNTIYF
- - TRBJ1-2 TRBV19 TGTGCCAGTAGTACCCAGGGGCAGGGCTATGGCTACACCTTC CASSTQGQGYGYTF
many - TRBJ1-6 TRBV20-1 TGCAGTGCTAGGGACTCAGCTAGTTCACCCCTCCACTTT CSARDSASSPLHF
- - TRBJ1-2 TRBV29-1 TGCAGCGTTCCAGGAGGGGACTATGGCTACACCTTC CSVPGGDYGYTF
- - TRBJ2-2 TRBV15 TGTGCCACAGCGGTTAGGGCAGGAGGGGCCGGGGAGCTGTTTTTT CATAVRAGGAGELFF
many - TRBJ1-1 TRBV14 TGTGCCAGCAGCCCCAGCAGGGGCCTGAACACTGAAGCTTTCTTT CASSPSRGLNTEAFF
- - TRBJ1-4 TRBV2 TGTGCCAGCAAGTACAGCCCTAATGAAAAACTGTTTTTT CASKYSPNEKLFF
once TRBD1 TRBJ2-7 TRBV19 TGTGCCAGTACCCCCAGAGGGACAGGGACCTACGAGCAGTACTTC CASTPRGTGTYEQYF
- TRBD2 TRBJ2-3 TRBV19 TGTGCCAGTAGTCCCAGCGGGAGGAGCACAGATACGCAGTATTTT CASSPSGRSTDTQYF
many - TRBJ2-3 TRBV4-2 TGTGCCAGCAGCCAAGAAAGAGGGACGGGCGGAGGTACGCAGTATTTT CASSQERGTGGGTQYF
- - TRBJ2-7 TRBV4-3 TGCGCCAGCAGCCAAGGGGGAGGGGGACTTTACTACGAGCAGTACTTC CASSQGGGGLYYEQYF
- - TRBJ1-3 TRBV14 TGTGCCAGCAGTTTACAAGGGATCTCTGGAAACACCATATATTTT CASSLQGISGNTIYF
- - TRBJ2-1 TRBV20-1 TGCAGCGCTTTAATAGGGAACAATGAGCAGTTCTTC CSALIGNNEQFF
many TRBD2 TRBJ2-7 TRBV12-3/TRBV12-4 TGTGCCAGCAAGGCGGGGGGGCCCTACGAGCAGTACTTC CASKAGGPYEQYF
- - TRBJ1-6 TRBV2 TGTGCCAGCAGTGAAGGTTGGGTGGGCAATTCACCCCTCCACTTT CASSEGWVGNSPLHF